The 25 T cell receptor beta chains presented below share a single source sample, sequenced in a study of blood T cell repertoires in COVID-19. TCRdb's copy holds only in-frame clones and misses some; the assay was immunoSEQ multiplex PCR. The table records approximately 140,000 clones, 70% to 90% of them present only once. What was sequenced was peripheral blood. All receptors come from a woman in her fifties or sixties with acute or convalescent COVID-19.

As for this clone: The same CDR3 arises from other DNA sequences in this sample as well. The chain carries TRBV28 and TRBJ1-1, with D perhaps matching TRBD1 (6 bases). The CDR3 covers 13 residues. CDR1 and CDR2 from the germline V gene are MDHEN and SYDVKM. V lost 4 bases, J lost 1 base, and 7 bases lay in between. The CDR3 here is CASSSGQNTEAFF. The DNA of the CDR3 is TGTGCCAGCAGTTCGGGACAGAACACTGAAGCTTTCTTT.

The chain carries TRBV30 and TRBJ1-6; tentatively, D is TRBD1 (5 bases). The V end was cut by 1 base, the J end by 3 bases, with 7 bases between. The CDR3 totals 14 residues. CDR1 is GTSNPN and CDR2 is SVGIG in the germline V gene (reference sequence). CDR3 DNA sequence: TGTGCCTGGAGTGACGGGGGCTATAATTCACCCCTCCACTTT. This gives the protein CAWSDGGYNSPLHF.

This chain's CDR3 is CASSLGGGRLFF. The CDR3 bases are TGTGCCAGCAGCTTAGGGGGGGGACGGCTGTTTTTT. The chain joins TRBV7-2 to TRBJ2-2; TRBD2 agrees at 7 bases. The germline CDR1 and CDR2 sequences are SGHTA and FQGNSA. This CDR3 has 12 amino acids. V shed 1 base, J shed 13 bases, and the junction held 3 bases outside the gene matches. Together with reference TRBV7-2 and TRBJ2-2, the CDR3 gives the full variable domain: GAGVSQSPSNKVTEKGKDVELRCDPISGHTALYWYRQSLGQGLEFLIYFQGNSAPDKSGLPSDRFSAERTGGSVSTLTIQRTQQEDSAVYLCASSLGGGRLFFGEGSRLTVL.

This chain joins TRBV10-3 and TRBJ2-1; D possibly corresponds to TRBD1 (8 bases). Germline V gives CDR1 ENHRY, CDR2 SYGVKD. This CDR3 contains 15 residues. V gave up 3 bases and J gave up 9 bases, with 18 bases separating them. The CDR3 DNA reads as TGTGCCATCAGTGAATCGGACAGGGAGGGTAGTGAGCAGTTCTTC. Its protein is CAISESDREGSEQFF.

The chain joins TRBV10-3 to TRBJ2-1, with 10 bases lining up with TRBD2. CDR3 length: 16 amino acids. From germline, CDR1 is ENHRY and CDR2 SYGVKD. J was trimmed by 7 bases and V by 6 bases; bases with no gene match: 12. The CDR3 sequence is CAISRRLSGGGNEQFF. The CDR3 DNA reads TGTGCCATCAGCCGGCGCCTCAGCGGGGGGGGTAATGAGCAGTTCTTC.

The CDR3 sequence: CASSKGEGYNSPLHF. The CDR3 region has the DNA TGTGCCAGCAGTAAAGGCGAGGGCTATAATTCACCCCTCCACTTT. The V and J genes are TRBV28 and TRBJ1-6; D uncertain. Trimming took 5 bases from V and 3 from J, leaving 11 bases between them. This CDR3 is built from 15 residues. Germline CDR1 reads MDHEN; CDR2 reads SYDVKM.

The rearrangement links TRBV3-1 (or the pseudogene TRBV3-2) to TRBJ2-7; possible D gene TRBD1, 5 bases. Looked up from germline, CDR1 is LGHDT and CDR2 is YNNKEL (reference sequence). The CDR3 spans 12 residues. Trimming cost V 4 bases and J 5 bases, with 9 bases left between them. CDR3 sequence reads: CASSPMDNEQYF. CDR3 bases: TGTGCCAGCAGCCCAATGGACAACGAGCAGTACTTC.

CDR3 nucleotides: TGCGCCAGCAGCCAAGATCGGGTAGCGGGTGTCCAAGAGACCCAGTACTTC. Residues: CASSQDRVAGVQETQYF. This chain joins TRBV4-1 and TRBJ2-5; 7 bases match TRBD2. Germline CDR1 is MGHRA and CDR2 is YSYEKL. This CDR3 has 17 residues. V trimming: 0 bases; J trimming: 1 base; junction bases outside the gene matches: 8.

The gene calls are TRBV7-2 and TRBJ2-1, with D maybe TRBD2 (5 bases). V lost 5 bases and J 6 bases, leaving 11 bases between the germline ends. Germline V CDR1 and CDR2: SGHTA, FQGNSA. The CDR3 loop spans 13 amino acids. This CDR3 reads CASSLPGFNEQFF. For the CDR3, the DNA is TGTGCCAGCAGCCTGCCGGGGTTCAATGAGCAGTTCTTC.

The rearrangement links TRBV27 to TRBJ2-3; weak D call: TRBD1 (6 bases). The germline V and J ends were trimmed by 6 bases and 1 base, with 11 bases remaining between them. The germline CDR1 and CDR2 sequences are MNHEY and SMNVEV (reference sequence). The CDR3 is made up of 14 amino acids. CDR3 coding DNA: TGTGCCAGCAGCCCGGGACAACGCACAGATACGCAGTATTTT. It is translated as CASSPGQRTDTQYF.

The chain joins TRBV27 to TRBJ1-2, with TRBD1 as a possible D gene (6 bases). The germline gives CDR1 MNHEY, CDR2 SMNVEV (reference sequence). The CDR3 sequence is 15 residues long. Trimming took off 6 bases at V and 8 bases at J, with 22 bases between the two ends. The chain's CDR3 is CASRKADGDKWGYTF. The DNA for the CDR3 is TGTGCCAGCAGAAAGGCTGACGGGGACAAATGGGGCTACACCTTC.

Details on this clone: Relative to the germline gene, one junction end is altered; a read error may explain this. The V and J genes are TRBV7-7 and TRBJ2-1, with TRBD2 matching 10 bases. Germline CDR1 and CDR2: SSHAT and FNYEAQ (reference sequence). The CDR3 is made up of 15 amino acids. The CDR3 here is CASSYSGGSYNEQFF. Written as DNA, the CDR3 is TGTGCTAGCAGTTATAGCGGGGGGTCCTACAATGAGCAGTTCTTC.

This rearrangement joins TRBV6-5 to TRBJ2-3; 7 positions match TRBD2. CDR3 length: 13 amino acids. The V gene's germline CDR1 is MNHEY and CDR2 SVGAGI. V trimming: 0 bases; J trimming: 7 bases; junction bases outside the gene matches: 1. The CDR3 DNA sequence: TGTGCCAGCAGTTACTCGACTAGCTATACGCAGTATTTT. This gives the protein CASSYSTSYTQYF.

This clone appeared a single time. The chain couples TRBV3-1 (or the pseudogene TRBV3-2) to TRBJ1-4; 9 nucleotides align to TRBD1. V was pared by 1 base and J by 7 bases, with 10 bases of the junction left unmatched. Germline CDR1 LGHDT, CDR2 YNNKEL (reference sequence). The CDR3 is made up of 17 amino acids. The CDR3 loop is CASSQGGTGPRGEKLFF. CDR3 DNA: TGTGCCAGCAGCCAAGGCGGGACAGGGCCCCGGGGTGAAAAACTGTTTTTT.

This chain connects TRBV6-6 to TRBJ1-5; the D is unclear. Germline lookup yields CDR1 MNHNY and CDR2 SVGAGI (reference sequence). The CDR3 spans 16 residues. The ends were cut back, 4 bases at V and 1 base at J, with 14 bases in the middle. CDR3 DNA: TGTGCCAGCAGTTCCAGACCTCCTAGGAGCAATCAGCCCCAGCATTTT. It translates to CASSSRPPRSNQPQHF.

The V and J genes are TRBV2 and TRBJ1-5, with 9 bases aligning to TRBD1. With 6 bases clipped from V and 1 base from J, the junction kept 10 bases outside the gene matches. Germline lookup yields CDR1 SNHLY and CDR2 FYNNEI. CDR3 length equals 17 residues. The CDR3 region is CASRGRDREYSNQPQHF. The CDR3 DNA follows: TGTGCCAGCAGAGGCCGGGACAGGGAATACAGCAATCAGCCCCAGCATTTT.

This clone has just a few counts. This chain joins TRBV30 and TRBJ2-7; 10 positions agree with TRBD1. The CDR3 has 14 residues. Germline CDR1 and CDR2: GTSNPN and SVGIG (reference sequence). J gave up 7 bases and V 4 bases, and 10 bases lay outside the gene matches. CDR3 residues: CAWTSRDRGREQYF. Here the CDR3 DNA reads TGTGCCTGGACTTCTCGGGACAGGGGTAGGGAGCAGTACTTC.

The gene calls are TRBV3-1 (or the pseudogene TRBV3-2) and TRBJ2-1, with 11 bases fitting TRBD2. Germline V lookup: CDR1 LGHDT, CDR2 YNNKEL (reference sequence). The CDR3 sequence is 17 residues long. V shed 3 bases, J shed 4 bases, and the junction held 8 bases outside the gene matches. The CDR3 bases are TGTGCCAGCAGCCACTCCCCAACTAGCGGGGGTTACAATGAGCAGTTCTTC. Its translation: CASSHSPTSGGYNEQFF.

This clone was seen only once. The genes are TRBV28 and TRBJ1-2, with D maybe TRBD1 (5 bases). The CDR3 is made up of 13 amino acids. Germline loops: CDR1 MDHEN, CDR2 SYDVKM. Trimming took 7 bases from V and 4 from J, leaving 13 bases between them. The CDR3 nucleotides read TGTGCCAGCATCCATCAGGGTAGCTATGGCTACACCTTC. Amino acids: CASIHQGSYGYTF.

This chain links TRBV7-2 with TRBJ1-5; no definite D call. Germline V gene lookup returns CDR1 SGHTA and CDR2 FQGNSA. The germline V and J ends were trimmed by 1 base and 2 bases, with 15 bases remaining between them. The CDR3 is 17 residues long. The DNA for the CDR3 is TGTGCCAGCAGCTTAGGAGGGTCGCTTGTTGGCAATCAGCCCCAGCATTTT. Translating gives CASSLGGSLVGNQPQHF.

The chain combines TRBV7-6 with TRBJ1-6; D is uncertain. Trimming left V 0 bases short and J 9 bases short, with 12 bases between. Per the germline V gene, CDR1 is SGHVS and CDR2 is FNYEAQ. The CDR3 is made up of 15 amino acids. CDR3 residues: CASSLAYGSGSPLHF. CDR3 nucleotide sequence: TGTGCCAGCAGCTTAGCGTACGGGAGTGGTTCACCCCTCCACTTT.

V and J are TRBV10-3 and TRBJ1-2; 7 positions match TRBD1. Trimming at V came to 4 bases and at J to 0 bases, leaving 5 bases not matched to a gene. Per the germline V gene, CDR1 is ENHRY and CDR2 is SYGVKD. This CDR3 contains 15 residues. In nucleotides, the CDR3 is TGTGCCATCAGTGGACGACAGGGTACTAACTATGGCTACACCTTC. Its translation: CAISGRQGTNYGYTF.

This clone appeared a single time. The J gene is TRBJ1-3, the V gene TRBV3-1 (or the pseudogene TRBV3-2); D unresolved. V lost 1 base and J lost 5, with 21 bases in between. Germline CDR1 and CDR2: LGHDT and YNNKEL (reference sequence). The CDR3 contains 18 residues. The CDR3 coding sequence is TGTGCCAGCAGCCAAGCCCATTCTCGGGTTTTAAACCGAAACACCATATATTTT. It encodes CASSQAHSRVLNRNTIYF.

The sample holds one count of this clone. V gene TRBV6-5 combines with J gene TRBJ2-5; no firm D call. The CDR3 consists of 14 residues. Trimming shortened V by 6 bases and J by 2 bases, and 13 bases separated the two germline ends. The germline V gene has CDR1 MNHEY and CDR2 SVGAGI. CDR3 coding DNA: TGTGCCAGCAGGGCCCTGATGGTTCAAGAGACCCAGTACTTC. Its protein product is CASRALMVQETQYF.

The V and J genes are TRBV19 and TRBJ2-5; D possibly corresponds to TRBD1 (6 bases). Per germline, CDR1 LNHDA and CDR2 SQIVND (reference sequence). The CDR3 runs to 17 residues. V lost 4 bases to trimming and J lost 0 bases, with 18 bases between them. CDR3 coding DNA: TGTGCCAGTAGTACCACTTTTCCCGGGACATACCAAGAGACCCAGTACTTC. Protein product: CASSTTFPGTYQETQYF.